One T cell receptor (beta chain) is described in this entry. This record belongs to a study of blood T cells in healthy people across ages. Alongside a J-beta primer mix, a sample-barcoded 5' primer served in a second PCR lasting about 7 to 11 cycles. TCRdb itself ran the 5' RACE reads through MiXCR, one entry per CDR3 protein. The table has some 1.8 million distinct CDR3 sequences, 39% seen once. Trimming stripped 0 bases from V and 8 bases from J, with 8 bases between. The V gene's germline CDR1 is SGHRS and CDR2 YFSETQ. The CDR3 covers 13 residues. The amount of total RNA extracted per sample was at least 5.5 micrograms.

The rearrangement joins TRBV5-1 to TRBJ1-4, with D possibly TRBD1 on 6 matching bases. Sequenced input: blood. The source is a human donor in good health. The CDR3, as DNA: TGCGCCAGCAGCTTGGACAGGGTAGAAAAACTGTTTTTT. It specifies CASSLDRVEKLFF.